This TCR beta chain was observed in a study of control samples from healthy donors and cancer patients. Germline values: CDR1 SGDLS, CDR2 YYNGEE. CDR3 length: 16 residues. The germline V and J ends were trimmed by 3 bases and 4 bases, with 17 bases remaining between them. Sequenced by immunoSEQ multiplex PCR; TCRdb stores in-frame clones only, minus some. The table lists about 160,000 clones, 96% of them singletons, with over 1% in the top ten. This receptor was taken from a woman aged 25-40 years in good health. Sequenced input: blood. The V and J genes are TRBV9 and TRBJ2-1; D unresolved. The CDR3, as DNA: TGTGCCAGCAGCGGTGGGATACCGTTAGGTTACAATGAGCAGTTCTTC. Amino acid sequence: CASSGGIPLGYNEQFF.